This record covers a single TCR beta chain. The antigen is unknown. This sample was included in a study of shared clonotypes between healthy human individuals. Findings of the study overall: Non-shared clonotypes showed lower generation probabilities than clonotypes common to all four donors.

Profiled with immunoSEQ multiplex PCR; TCRdb holds only in-frame clones, not every one. Among roughly 2,300,000 clones listed, about 90% were seen once. Splitting of CD4+ cells produced CD45RA+ naive and CD45RA-negative memory subsets. The CDR3 length is 15 residues. V lost 1 base to trimming and J lost 4 bases, with 13 bases between them. Germline assignment: CDR1 MDHEN and CDR2 SYDVKM. The origin of this receptor is a man between 18 and 35 years old in good health. Some clones in this sample may be carry-over from other donors' samples. The chain joins TRBV28 to TRBJ2-5; weak D call: TRBD2 (5 bases). Material: naive CD4+ T cells from PBMCs. Subset noted: CD45RA+ positively selected. Here the CDR3 reads CASSLSYREGETQYF. In DNA form, the CDR3 reads TGTGCCAGCAGTTTATCGTATCGGGAAGGAGAGACCCAGTACTTC.